Shown below are 16 T cell receptor beta chains from a single sample sequenced in a study of blood T cell repertoires in COVID-19. The method was immunoSEQ multiplex PCR; TCRdb's version includes in-frame clones alone and lacks a portion of them. The sample yields 150,000 to 180,000 clones, about 90% seen once. The sequencing sample was made of peripheral blood. The receptors derive from a man in his fifties or sixties with acute or convalescent COVID-19.

The V call is TRBV6-4, the J call TRBJ1-4; D is unclear. This CDR3 spans 13 amino acids. V lost 0 bases and J 8 bases, leaving 7 bases between the germline ends. CDR1 is MRHNA, CDR2 SNTAGT, per germline. The CDR3 DNA follows: TGTGCCAGCAGTGACTCATTGGGCGAAAAACTGTTTTTT. Protein product: CASSDSLGEKLFF.

The chain recombines TRBV7-9 with TRBJ2-5; 14 bases are a match to TRBD2. CDR1 is SEHNR, CDR2 FQNEAQ, per germline (reference sequence). V lost 5 bases to trimming and J lost 6 bases; unmatched junction nucleotides: 5. This CDR3 has 15 residues. The CDR3 spells CASSRGTSGGQTQYF. In DNA form, the CDR3 reads TGTGCCAGCAGCCGCGGGACTAGCGGGGGTCAGACCCAGTACTTC.

The rearrangement joins TRBV5-8 to TRBJ2-6, with TRBD2 matching 10 bases. Unmatched junction bases numbered 1, after V lost 1 base and J lost 0 bases. CDR3 size: 17 residues. Per germline, CDR1 SGHTS and CDR2 YDEGEE. CDR3 sequence (DNA): TGTGCCAGCAGCTTGAGCGGGGGGGCCTCTGGGGCCAACGTCCTGACTTTC. Amino acid sequence: CASSLSGGASGANVLTF.

V and J are TRBV27 and TRBJ2-2; D may be TRBD2 (5 bases). The V gene lost 5 bases and the J gene lost 4 bases, with 14 bases spanning the gap. The germline V gene has CDR1 MNHEY and CDR2 SMNVEV (reference sequence). This CDR3 is 15 amino acids long. The CDR3 here is CASSQTRASTGELFF. As DNA, the CDR3 is TGTGCCAGCAGTCAAACTAGGGCCAGCACCGGGGAGCTGTTTTTT.

The chain couples TRBV6-6 to TRBJ2-7, with D perhaps TRBD2 (5 bases). V shed 7 bases and J shed 4 bases, with 17 bases lying between them. The CDR3 spans 14 residues. Germline V gives CDR1 MNHNY, CDR2 SVGAGI (reference sequence). The CDR3 sequence is CASTHGVRSYEQYF. For the CDR3, the DNA is TGTGCCAGCACCCACGGGGTCCGCAGTTACGAGCAGTACTTC.

V gene TRBV19 combines with J gene TRBJ2-1; D not certain. This CDR3 spans 13 amino acids. Germline CDR1 reads LNHDA; CDR2 reads SQIVND (reference sequence). Trimming shortened V by 7 bases and J by 4 bases, and 11 bases separated the two germline ends. The CDR3: CASTLNIYNEQFF. CDR3 DNA: TGTGCCAGTACTCTGAACATTTACAATGAGCAGTTCTTC.

This sequence joins TRBV2 and TRBJ1-2, with TRBD1 matching over 8 bases. Per the germline V gene, CDR1 is SNHLY and CDR2 is FYNNEI. The ends lost 2 bases at V and 6 bases at J; junction bases unmatched: 8. This CDR3 has 15 residues. CDR3 DNA sequence: TGTGCCAGCAGTGAACGAGGACAGGGTATAAATGGCTACACCTTC. It is translated as CASSERGQGINGYTF.

The chain uses TRBV29-1 and TRBJ1-3; D may be TRBD1 (5 bases). Trimming took off 3 bases at V and 10 bases at J, with 16 bases between the two ends. Germline V gene sequence: CDR1 SQVTM, CDR2 ANQGSEA. The CDR3 loop spans 13 amino acids. The CDR3, as DNA: TGCAGCGTTGAGGTCAGCTTTGGGGGGACCATATATTTT. Translating gives CSVEVSFGGTIYF.

This clone was recorded a few times. This CDR3 is also generated by other DNA sequences in the sample. The chain recombines TRBV6-5 with TRBJ2-4, with D perhaps TRBD2 (5 bases). This CDR3 has 14 amino acids. Trimming left V 2 bases short and J 0 bases short, with 5 bases between. Germline CDR1 reads MNHEY; CDR2 reads SVGAGI. This CDR3 reads CASSYGRAKNIQYF. CDR3 DNA sequence: TGTGCCAGCAGTTACGGGAGAGCCAAAAACATTCAGTACTTC.

The chain is built from TRBV6-5 and TRBJ1-2, with TRBD1 matching over 7 bases. This CDR3 is 15 amino acids long. The germline CDR1 and CDR2 sequences are MNHEY and SVGAGI. V dropped 2 bases and J dropped 7; count of bases not matched to a gene: 10. CDR3 DNA sequence: TGTGCCAGCAGTTACGGTCTAGGGGGCGCGGGTGGCTACACCTTC. This codes for CASSYGLGGAGGYTF.

The chain has TRBV6-5 and TRBJ1-2; TRBD1 agrees at 9 bases. CDR1 is MNHEY and CDR2 is SVGAGI in the germline V gene. J was trimmed by 8 bases and V by 5 bases; bases with no gene match: 6. The length of the CDR3 is 13 residues. This chain's CDR3 is CASSPTGGWGYTF. Here the CDR3 DNA reads TGTGCCAGCAGTCCGACAGGGGGTTGGGGCTACACCTTC.

The J gene is TRBJ1-2, the V gene TRBV4-1; TRBD1 might be the D (6 bases). V shed 4 bases and J shed 4 bases, with 13 bases lying between them. The length of the CDR3 is 14 residues. Germline V gives CDR1 MGHRA, CDR2 YSYEKL. CDR3 nucleotide sequence: TGCGCCAGCAGCCCTAAACAGGGAAGCTATGGCTACACCTTC. This translates into CASSPKQGSYGYTF.

This chain joins TRBV19 and TRBJ1-2; possibly TRBD1 for D (6 bases). Trimming removed 5 bases at V and 4 bases at J, with 14 bases between. The CDR3 is 14 amino acids. Germline loops: CDR1 LNHDA, CDR2 SQIVND (reference sequence). The CDR3 DNA sequence: TGTGCCAGTAGTCCCCAGGGGCTCAGCTATGGCTACACCTTC. Translating it yields CASSPQGLSYGYTF.

The chain links TRBV27 to TRBJ1-3; 7 nucleotides align to TRBD1. The V and J ends lost 6 bases and 0 bases, in that order; junction bases with no gene match: 5. The germline gives CDR1 MNHEY, CDR2 SMNVEV (reference sequence). The CDR3 has 15 amino acids. CDR3 sequence reads: CASRLTGSSGNTIYF. CDR3 bases: TGTGCCAGCAGATTGACAGGGTCCTCTGGAAACACCATATATTTT.

The chain combines TRBV18 with TRBJ1-2; 10 positions agree with TRBD1. Germline V CDR1 and CDR2: KGHSH, LQKENI. The CDR3 is made up of 16 amino acids. The V segment lost 0 bases and the J segment 6 bases; nucleotides outside the gene matches: 7. CDR3 DNA sequence: TGTGCCAGCTCACCACCATCGACAGGGGGCGAAGATGGCTACACCTTC. This codes for CASSPPSTGGEDGYTF.

This clone was picked up one time. V gene TRBV19 combines with J gene TRBJ1-2, with D uncertain. Germline V lookup: CDR1 LNHDA, CDR2 SQIVND (reference sequence). The CDR3 sequence is 14 residues long. V dropped 4 bases and J dropped 3 bases, with 12 bases sitting between them. The CDR3 spells CASSTPGRDYGYTF. CDR3 DNA: TGTGCCAGTAGTACCCCGGGTCGTGACTATGGCTACACCTTC.